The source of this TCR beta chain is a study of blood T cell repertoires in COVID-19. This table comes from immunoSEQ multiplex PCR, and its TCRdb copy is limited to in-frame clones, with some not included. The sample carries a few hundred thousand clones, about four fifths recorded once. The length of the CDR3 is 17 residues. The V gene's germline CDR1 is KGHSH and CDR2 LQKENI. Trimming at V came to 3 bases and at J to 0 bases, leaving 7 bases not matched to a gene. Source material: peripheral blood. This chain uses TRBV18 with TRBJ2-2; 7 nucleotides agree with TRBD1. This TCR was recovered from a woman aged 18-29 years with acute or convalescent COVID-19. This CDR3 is CASSPDRDRANTGELFF. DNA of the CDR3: TGTGCCAGCTCACCCGACCGCGACAGGGCGAACACCGGGGAGCTGTTTTTT.